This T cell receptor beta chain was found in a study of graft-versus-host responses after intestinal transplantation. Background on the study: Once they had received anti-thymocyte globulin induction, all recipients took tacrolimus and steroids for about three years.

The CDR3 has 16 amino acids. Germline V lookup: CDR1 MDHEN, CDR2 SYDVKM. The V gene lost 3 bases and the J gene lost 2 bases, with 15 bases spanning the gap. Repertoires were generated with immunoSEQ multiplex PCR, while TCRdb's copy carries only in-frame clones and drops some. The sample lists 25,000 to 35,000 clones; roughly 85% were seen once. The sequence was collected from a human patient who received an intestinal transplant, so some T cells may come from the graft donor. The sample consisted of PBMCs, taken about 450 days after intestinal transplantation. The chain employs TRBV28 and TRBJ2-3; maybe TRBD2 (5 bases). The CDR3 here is CASSFRSGRDTDTQYF. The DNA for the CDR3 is TGTGCCAGCAGTTTTCGCAGTGGGAGAGACACAGATACGCAGTATTTT.